Listed here are 22 T cell receptor beta chains from one sample, sequenced in a study of T-cell memory formation after mild COVID-19. MiXCR, run by TCRdb on the 5' RACE reads, gives a single entry per CDR3 protein. This sample has 430,000 or so distinct CDR3 sequences, with more than 20% found just once. The sequenced material came from PBMCs or a T cell subset sorted from them (not recorded which). These receptors originate from an adult woman who had mild COVID-19 (a few samples of this study predate the infection). Cell type and time point are not known.

The rearrangement uses TRBV20-1 and TRBJ2-5; the match to TRBD2 covers 9 bases. The CDR3 totals 12 residues. Trimming removed 5 bases from V and 3 bases from J; junction bases left unmatched: 1. In germline, CDR1 is DFQATT, CDR2 SNEGSKA (reference sequence). CDR3 sequence: CSARTSEETQYF. The DNA for the CDR3 is TGCAGTGCTCGGACTAGCGAAGAGACCCAGTACTTC.

V gene TRBV30 combines with J gene TRBJ2-1; 8 bases agree with TRBD2. Germline trimming cut 0 bases from V and 9 bases from J; bases unmatched to any gene: 16. The CDR3 is 17 amino acids. Germline CDR1 is GTSNPN and CDR2 is SVGIG (reference sequence). The CDR3 protein is CAWSVLLVSGTLGEQFF. In DNA, the CDR3 is TGTGCCTGGAGTGTACTCCTTGTTAGCGGGACCTTGGGTGAGCAGTTCTTC.

The chain combines TRBV9 with TRBJ2-2, with D possibly being TRBD2 (6 bases). The CDR3 runs to 16 residues. The germline CDR1 and CDR2 sequences are SGDLS and YYNGEE. Trimming removed 3 bases at V and 5 bases at J, with 17 bases between. The CDR3 protein is CASSAYGGRWTGELFF. The CDR3 DNA reads as TGTGCCAGCAGCGCCTACGGAGGGCGGTGGACCGGGGAGCTGTTTTTT.

This clonotype was seen a few times. The rearrangement links TRBV20-1 to TRBJ2-3, with D possibly being TRBD1 (5 bases). The germline gives CDR1 DFQATT, CDR2 SNEGSKA (reference sequence). Trimming took 1 base from V and 2 from J, leaving 13 bases between them. The CDR3 extends over 15 amino acids. The CDR3 DNA reads as TGCAGTGCTAGAGCTGACAGAGGTCCCACAGATACGCAGTATTTT. Residues: CSARADRGPTDTQYF.

This clonotype was detected a few times. The V call is TRBV9, the J call TRBJ2-1, with 13 bases aligning to TRBD2. V trimming: 3 bases; J trimming: 9 bases; junction bases outside the gene matches: 15. CDR3 size: 18 residues. Germline V gene data show CDR1 as SGDLS and CDR2 as YYNGEE. The CDR3 region has the DNA TGTGCCAGCAGCGGGCAGGGGACTACTAGCGGGAGGGCCGGTGAGCAGTTCTTC. This codes for CASSGQGTTSGRAGEQFF.

This clonotype was found many times. V and J are TRBV5-1 and TRBJ2-7, with a possible D match to TRBD2 (5 bases). V lost 1 base and J lost 4, with 9 bases in between. The CDR3 runs 13 residues. The germline V gene encodes CDR1 SGHRS and CDR2 YFSETQ. Written as DNA, the CDR3 is TGCGCCAGCAGCTTGTCGGGAAGGTACGAGCAGTACTTC. It translates to CASSLSGRYEQYF.

This clonotype has more than one count but fewer than ten. The chain uses TRBV12-3 or TRBV12-4 and TRBJ1-2; D is unclear. Trimming removed 6 bases from V and 2 bases from J, with 1 base in between. There are 10 residues in the CDR3. CDR3 nucleotide sequence: TGTGCCAGCAGGAACTATGGCTACACCTTC. Its protein is CASRNYGYTF.

The chain links TRBV6-2 or TRBV6-3 to TRBJ1-2, with TRBD1 as a possible D gene (5 bases). The germline V gene encodes CDR1 MNHEY and CDR2 SVGEGT. V was shortened by 5 bases and J by 6 bases, with 16 bases between the two germline ends. The CDR3 contains 14 residues. The CDR3 nucleotides read TGTGCCAGCAGTCAAGGGGAGGGCCCCCATGGCTACACCTTC. It codes for CASSQGEGPHGYTF.

This clonotype came up a few times. This chain uses TRBV12-3 or TRBV12-4 with TRBJ2-4; D possibly matches TRBD1 or TRBD2 (5 bases each). V was shortened by 6 bases and J by 0 bases, with 18 bases between the two germline ends. This CDR3 is 17 amino acids long. CDR3 protein: CASSNGASSLAKNIQYF. As DNA, the CDR3 is TGTGCCAGCAGCAATGGGGCTAGCAGCCTAGCCAAAAACATTCAGTACTTC.

Many counts were recorded for this clonotype. The chain is built from TRBV11-2 and TRBJ2-7, with 7 bases matching TRBD1. Trimming cost V 2 bases and J 4 bases; bases outside gene matches: 8. This CDR3 has 15 amino acids. From germline, CDR1 is SGHAT and CDR2 FQNNGV. This chain's CDR3 is CASSLRGGASYEQYF. As DNA, the CDR3 is TGTGCCAGCAGCTTAAGAGGGGGCGCGTCTTACGAGCAGTACTTC.

This clonotype has a handful of counts. The rearrangement links TRBV5-4 to TRBJ2-3; D might be TRBD1 (6 bases). Trimming left V 3 bases short and J 2 bases short, with 10 bases between. The CDR3 is 14 residues long. Germline values: CDR1 SGHNT, CDR2 YYREEE (reference sequence). CDR3 amino acids: CASSWTAPTDTQYF. The CDR3 region has the DNA TGTGCCAGCAGCTGGACAGCACCCACAGATACGCAGTATTTT.

The chain is built from TRBV12-3 or TRBV12-4 and TRBJ2-2; TRBD2 matches at 9 bases. J was trimmed by 6 bases and V by 5 bases; bases with no gene match: 7. The CDR3 totals 15 residues. Here the CDR3 reads CASSLSGSLAGELFF. DNA for the CDR3: TGTGCCAGCAGTCTTAGCGGGAGCCTCGCCGGGGAGCTGTTTTTT.

This chain links TRBV7-9 with TRBJ1-2, with 12 bases aligning to TRBD1. CDR3 length: 18 amino acids. Trimming at V came to 0 bases and at J to 0 bases, leaving 5 bases not matched to a gene. Germline values: CDR1 SEHNR, CDR2 FQNEAQ (reference sequence). The CDR3 protein is CASSLAGTGGLTNYGYTF. In DNA form, the CDR3 reads TGTGCCAGCAGCTTAGCCGGGACAGGGGGCCTAACTAACTATGGCTACACCTTC.

J is TRBJ2-5 and V is TRBV6-2 or TRBV6-3; D perhaps matches TRBD2 (6 bases). The V and J ends lost 5 bases and 1 base respectively, with 14 bases between them. Germline CDR1 MNHEY, CDR2 SVGEGT. This CDR3 region has 15 residues. In DNA, the CDR3 is TGTGCCAGCAGTAACCCCTTCGGGGGCCAAGAGACCCAGTACTTC. It codes for CASSNPFGGQETQYF.

J is TRBJ2-1 and V is TRBV7-9; no reliable D call. CDR3 size: 14 residues. The V and J ends lost 1 base and 0 bases respectively, with 4 bases between them. In germline, CDR1 is SEHNR, CDR2 FQNEAQ (reference sequence). CDR3 residues: CASSLVYSYNEQFF. The CDR3 region has the DNA TGTGCCAGCAGCTTAGTATACTCCTACAATGAGCAGTTCTTC. Supplemented by reference TRBV7-9 and TRBJ2-1, the full variable domain reads DTGVSQNPRHKITKRGQNVTFRCDPISEHNRLYWYRQTLGQGPEFLTYFQNEAQLEKSRLLSDRFSAERPKGSFSTLEIQRTEQGDSAMYLCASSLVYSYNEQFFGPGTRLTVL.

This chain links TRBV5-1 with TRBJ2-5; 7 bases fit TRBD2. Germline V gene data show CDR1 as SGHRS and CDR2 as YFSETQ. CDR3 length: 15 residues. The junction had 11 bases not matched to a gene; V was cut back by 4 bases and J by 5 bases. The CDR3 DNA reads as TGCGCCAGCAGCCCCAGACTGGGGAGGGAGGAGACCCAGTACTTC. Translated, it gives CASSPRLGREETQYF.

For this clonotype: An end of the junction differs from the germline gene, which may be a read error. The chain combines TRBV12-3 or TRBV12-4 with TRBJ2-5; 9 nucleotides match TRBD2. The CDR3 has 18 amino acids. This chain's CDR3 is CASTSGEEVGQQWETQHF. The CDR3 region has the DNA TGTGCCAGCACTAGCGGGGAGGAGGTGGGGCAACAGTGGGAGACCCAGCACTTC.

This clonotype was detected only a few times. V is TRBV7-6 and J is TRBJ2-2, with D unresolved. Germline CDR1 SGHVS, CDR2 FNYEAQ. The length of the CDR3 is 15 residues. V was clipped by 0 bases and J by 0 bases, with 5 bases between them. CDR3 nucleotide sequence: TGTGCCAGCAGCTTAGCGGGGTCGAACACCGGGGAGCTGTTTTTT. It encodes CASSLAGSNTGELFF.

This clonotype turned up a few times. This chain links TRBV5-1 with TRBJ2-3, with D tentatively TRBD1 (6 bases). Trimming removed 0 bases at V and 5 bases at J, with 16 bases between. Germline CDR1 SGHRS, CDR2 YFSETQ. CDR3 size: 16 residues. The CDR3 spells CASSLEPNRAGDTQYF. In nucleotides, the CDR3 is TGCGCCAGCAGCTTGGAACCCAACAGGGCCGGAGATACGCAGTATTTT. Full variable domain (remainder filled in from reference TRBV5-1 and TRBJ2-3): KAGVTQTPRYLIKTRGQQVTLSCSPISGHRSVSWYQQTPGQGLQFLFEYFSETQRNKGNFPGRFSGRQFSNSRSEMNVSTLELGDSALYLCASSLEPNRAGDTQYFGPGTRLTVL.

The chain recombines TRBV24-1 with TRBJ2-1; 7 bases line up with TRBD2. CDR1 and CDR2 (germline): KGHDR, SFDVKD. The CDR3 runs 16 residues. Trimming removed 0 bases from V and 8 bases from J; junction bases left unmatched: 9. The CDR3 DNA reads TGTGCCACCAGTGATTTGTCGGCGGGGGTTATGGATGAGCAGTTCTTC. It specifies CATSDLSAGVMDEQFF.

The chain joins TRBV12-3 or TRBV12-4 to TRBJ1-1, with D possibly matching TRBD1 (5 bases). CDR3 size: 14 residues. Trimming shortened V by 4 bases and J by 9 bases, and 18 bases separated the two germline ends. The DNA of the CDR3 is TGTGCCAGCAGTTGGGGGGAGCCAGGAGCCCAAGCTTTCTTT. Its translation is CASSWGEPGAQAFF.

This clonotype showed up just a few times. The rearrangement joins TRBV12-3 or TRBV12-4 to TRBJ2-5; D might be TRBD1 or TRBD2, each matching 5 bases. This CDR3 comprises 13 residues. V lost 6 bases to trimming and J lost 10 bases, with 18 bases between them. The DNA for the CDR3 is TGTGCCAGCAGCCTCCCGGGACCGATGGGCCAGTACTTC. Its protein product is CASSLPGPMGQYF.